Sequencing of this T cell receptor beta chain was carried out in a study of regulatory T cells in long-lasting Graves disease. Study-wide findings and caveats: Persistent patients shared more public clonotypes (approximately 2,500) than new patients (about 930). Those with persistent Graves' had less TCR diversity than newly diagnosed patients. Accuracy might have suffered from few samples.

Comments on this clonotype: Its antigen is not known.

Time point specified: persistent/refractory GD, antithyroid drugs over 5 years with positive TRAb. TCR sequences were obtained from RNA taken from PBMCs. Through Arm-PCR of CDR3 regions and iRepertoire HTBI primers, TCR beta libraries were built. TCRdb analysed the multiplex PCR reads with MiXCR anew, one entry per CDR3 protein. The sample includes 600,000 to 850,000 distinct CDR3 sequences, about 30% of them seen just once. The sequence was collected from a female donor with Graves disease. This specimen was peripheral blood mononuclear cells (PBMCs), taken when the disease was refractory, from a patient treated with antithyroid drugs.

The CDR3 region is CATGKGGNSYEQYF. CDR3 DNA: TGTGCCACCGGGAAGGGAGGGAACTCTTACGAGCAGTACTTC. The rearrangement links TRBV15 to TRBJ2-7, with 7 bases that match TRBD2. After removal of 8 bases from V and 4 bases from J, the junction contained 11 bases not matched to a gene. The CDR3 extends over 14 amino acids. Per germline, CDR1 LNHNV and CDR2 YYDKDF (reference sequence). The full variable domain, completed using reference TRBV15 and TRBJ2-7, is DAMVIQNPRYQVTQFGKPVTLSCSQTLNHNVMYWYQQKSSQAPKLLFHYYDKDFNNEADTPDNFQSRRPNTSFCFLDIRSPGLGDTAMYLCATGKGGNSYEQYFGPGTRLTVT.